Included here is one TCR beta chain sequence, with context. Antigen: not known. Germline-derived CDR1 and CDR2 are SGHAT and FQNNGV. CDR3 length: 13 residues. Trimming cost V 4 bases and J 0 bases, with 4 bases left between them. This sample stems from a study of siplizumab effects on memory and regulatory T cells. Study-wide findings and caveats: The authors could not assign a naive or memory phenotype to roughly 80-96% of proliferating CD4+ or CD8+ clones. Tregs that proliferated in siplizumab cultures did not have their suppressive function confirmed.

Some clones are missing from TCRdb's copy, which holds only in-frame ones; the method was immunoSEQ multiplex PCR. The data show about 69,000 clones, around 90% seen once. Input material: Tregs sorted from blood. V usage is TRBV11-2 and J usage is TRBJ2-1, with unresolved D. The source is a human donor in good health. CDR3 in amino acids: CASSWSSYNEQFF. In DNA form, the CDR3 reads TGTGCCAGCAGCTGGAGCTCCTACAATGAGCAGTTCTTC.